This T cell receptor beta chain was retrieved from a study of liver allograft versus peripheral blood T cells. As for the study in general: Within transplanted livers, the T cell receptor repertoires were examined and compared against the repertoires present in the peripheral blood of liver transplant recipients.

TCRdb reprocessed the reads with MiXCR, giving one entry per CDR3 protein. The profile shows 9,700 or so distinct CDR3 sequences, roughly 26% of them singletons. Trimming took 5 bases from V and 3 from J, leaving 8 bases between them. This CDR3 has 12 amino acids. The germline CDR1 and CDR2 sequences are SGHTA and FQGNSA. Within the sample, this clonotype is medium-sized (0.01 to 0.1%). The rearrangement links TRBV7-2 to TRBJ2-7, with no clear D. This receptor was taken from a human patient who had a liver transplant. Some T cells could come from the graft donor. The DNA for the CDR3 is TGTGCCAGCAGCCTACTAAACTACGAGCAGTACTTC. Residues: CASSLLNYEQYF. Supplemented by reference TRBV7-2 and TRBJ2-7, the full variable domain reads GAGVSQSPSNKVTEKGKDVELRCDPISGHTALYWYRQSLGQGLEFLIYFQGNSAPDKSGLPSDRFSAERTGGSVSTLTIQRTQQEDSAVYLCASSLLNYEQYFGPGTRLTVT.